What follows are 24 T cell receptor beta chains derived from one specimen sequenced in a study of T cell changes during pregnancy in multiple sclerosis. Profiled with immunoSEQ multiplex PCR; TCRdb holds only in-frame clones, not every one. This table has roughly 44,000 clones, more than 70% appearing once. The specimen was CD8+ T cells from peripheral blood mononuclear cells, collected after pregnancy. These TCRs come from a female donor in good health, enrolled as a control in a pregnancy study.

This clone was detected once. V gene TRBV4-3 combines with J gene TRBJ2-3; 10 positions match TRBD2. Germline V gene data show CDR1 as LGHNA and CDR2 as YSLEER. Trimming cost V 0 bases and J 10 bases; bases outside gene matches: 7. The CDR3 spans 15 residues. CDR3 DNA sequence: TGCGCCAGCAGCCAAGAGGAACTAGCGGGGATCGCGCAGTATTTT. Amino acids: CASSQEELAGIAQYF.

The chain joins TRBV7-6 to TRBJ1-2; D remains unclear. The CDR3 consists of 13 residues. Trimming cost V 1 base and J 5 bases, with 8 bases left between them. CDR1 and CDR2 (germline): SGHVS, FNYEAQ. CDR3 sequence: CASSLDGGYGYTF. DNA for the CDR3: TGTGCCAGCAGCTTAGATGGAGGGTATGGCTACACCTTC.

The J gene is TRBJ1-1, the V gene TRBV7-9; 7 bases agree with TRBD1. CDR3 length: 14 amino acids. The germline V gene encodes CDR1 SEHNR and CDR2 FQNEAQ (reference sequence). The V segment lost 6 bases and the J segment 3 bases; nucleotides outside the gene matches: 7. The CDR3 sequence is CASRPRGLDTEAFF. The CDR3 DNA sequence: TGTGCCAGCAGACCGAGGGGGCTCGACACTGAAGCTTTCTTT.

The chain couples TRBV27 to TRBJ2-7; TRBD1 aligns across 8 bases. The CDR3 is 15 amino acids. The germline V gene encodes CDR1 MNHEY and CDR2 SMNVEV (reference sequence). V lost 2 bases to trimming and J lost 4 bases; unmatched junction nucleotides: 7. The CDR3: CASSLGDRFPYEQYF. The CDR3 bases are TGTGCCAGCAGTTTAGGGGACAGGTTCCCTTACGAGCAGTACTTC.

The genes are TRBV28 and TRBJ1-5; 8 nucleotides match TRBD1. Germline CDR1 MDHEN, CDR2 SYDVKM. V was clipped by 5 bases and J by 2 bases; unmatched bases: 2. CDR3 length: 14 residues. CDR3 DNA: TGTGCCAGCAGTCCGGACAGGGGCAATCAGCCCCAGCATTTT. Protein product: CASSPDRGNQPQHF.

The CDR3 loop is CASSEGAGHTEAFF. In nucleotides, the CDR3 is TGTGCCAGCAGTGAAGGGGCAGGCCACACTGAAGCTTTCTTT. The chain uses TRBV6-1 and TRBJ1-1; D is unresolved. Trimming removed 1 base at V and 3 bases at J, with 9 bases between. The CDR3 spans 14 residues. Germline V gene lookup returns CDR1 MNHNS and CDR2 SASEGT.

The V gene is TRBV7-3, the J gene TRBJ1-5, with 7 bases fitting TRBD1. From germline, CDR1 is SGHTA and CDR2 FQGTGA. J lost 6 bases, V lost 5 bases, and 7 bases had no gene match. CDR3 size: 14 residues. The CDR3 here is CASSRTGGGQPQHF. The CDR3 bases are TGTGCCAGCAGCCGGACAGGAGGGGGTCAGCCCCAGCATTTT.

The V gene is TRBV7-6, the J gene TRBJ2-7; 13 positions agree with TRBD2. V was clipped by 6 bases and J by 5 bases; unmatched bases: 10. The V gene's germline CDR1 is SGHVS and CDR2 FNYEAQ. The CDR3 has 16 amino acids. The CDR3 protein is CASSRTSGGLGDEQYF. As DNA, the CDR3 is TGTGCCAGCAGTCGGACTAGCGGGGGTCTGGGGGACGAGCAGTACTTC.

This rearrangement joins TRBV4-3 to TRBJ1-5; 7 bases match TRBD1. Germline lookup yields CDR1 LGHNA and CDR2 YSLEER. V shed 1 base and J 1 base; nucleotides not matched to a gene: 7. The CDR3 has 17 residues. Here the CDR3 DNA reads TGCGCCAGCAGCCAAGGGTGGACAGGATCGAGCAATCAGCCCCAGCATTTT. Amino acid sequence: CASSQGWTGSSNQPQHF.

The J gene is TRBJ1-1, the V gene TRBV29-1; 7 bases map to TRBD1. Germline loops: CDR1 SQVTM, CDR2 ANQGSEA. Trimming took 7 bases from V and 8 from J; bases not matched to a gene: 7. The CDR3 totals 11 residues. The CDR3 sequence: CSAVGQPEAFF. The CDR3 coding sequence is TGCAGCGCCGTGGGACAGCCAGAAGCTTTCTTT.

The chain is built from TRBV9 and TRBJ2-7; the match to TRBD1 covers 7 bases. Germline lookup yields CDR1 SGDLS and CDR2 YYNGEE. V lost 0 bases and J lost 3; bases outside the gene matches: 3. The CDR3 has 14 residues. CDR3 nucleotides: TGTGCCAGCAGCGTAGGACAGGGTATCTACGAGCAGTACTTC. It encodes CASSVGQGIYEQYF.

The CDR3 DNA is TGTGCCTGGGGGTGGACATACAATGAGCAGTTCTTC. This translates into CAWGWTYNEQFF. This chain links TRBV30 with TRBJ2-1, with D maybe TRBD1 (5 bases). CDR3 length: 12 amino acids. Germline values: CDR1 GTSNPN, CDR2 SVGIG (reference sequence). Trimming stripped 5 bases from V and 4 bases from J, with 9 bases between.

To note about this clone: The sample has other DNA sequences that encode this CDR3 too. The genes are TRBV19 and TRBJ2-5, with D unresolved. The CDR3 covers 13 residues. CDR1 LNHDA and CDR2 SQIVND come from the germline V gene (reference sequence). With 0 bases removed from V and 3 bases from J, the gap between germline ends came to 5 bases. The CDR3 reads CASSIDGEETQYF. The CDR3 DNA sequence: TGTGCCAGTAGTATAGACGGTGAAGAGACCCAGTACTTC.

For the CDR3, the DNA is TGCGCCAGCAGCCGAGATACGCAGTATTTT. Residues: CASSRDTQYF. This chain links TRBV5-1 with TRBJ2-3; the D is unclear. Trimming shortened V by 4 bases and J by 5 bases, and 2 bases separated the two germline ends. Germline CDR1 SGHRS, CDR2 YFSETQ. The CDR3 is 10 residues long.

CDR3 residues: CASRLQGPGELFF. DNA for the CDR3: TGTGCCAGCAGGCTCCAGGGTCCCGGGGAGCTGTTTTTT. The V gene is TRBV7-9, the J gene TRBJ2-2; tentative D call: TRBD1 (5 bases). The CDR3 runs 13 residues. V was pared by 6 bases and J by 6 bases, with 11 bases between. From germline, CDR1 is SEHNR and CDR2 FQNEAQ (reference sequence).

The chain recombines TRBV27 with TRBJ2-2, with TRBD1 matching 10 bases. The trim removed 7 bases at V and 5 bases at J, leaving 13 bases unmatched. CDR3 size: 17 residues. Germline assignment: CDR1 MNHEY and CDR2 SMNVEV (reference sequence). The CDR3 loop reads CASMGQGSSRVTGELFF. The DNA of the CDR3 is TGTGCCAGCATGGGACAGGGGTCATCCCGTGTTACCGGGGAGCTGTTTTTT.

The chain links TRBV5-6 to TRBJ2-7, with TRBD1 identical over 8 bases. The CDR3 has 16 residues. Germline V lookup: CDR1 SGHDT, CDR2 YYEEEE. J lost 5 bases, V lost 4 bases, and 14 bases had no gene match. As DNA, the CDR3 is TGTGCCAGCAGCGGGATAATGACAGGGGCGAGCGACGAGCAGTACTTC. Protein product: CASSGIMTGASDEQYF. Drawing the rest from reference TRBV5-6 and TRBJ2-7, the complete variable domain is DAGVTQSPTHLIKTRGQQVTLRCSPKSGHDTVSWYQQALGQGPQFIFQYYEEEERQRGNFPDRFSGHQFPNYSSELNVNALLLGDSALYLCASSGIMTGASDEQYFGPGTRLTVT.

The chain employs TRBV28 and TRBJ2-3; 9 bases fit TRBD2. V shed 7 bases and J 0 bases; nucleotides not matched to a gene: 8. The CDR3 consists of 16 residues. Germline V lookup: CDR1 MDHEN, CDR2 SYDVKM. The CDR3 protein is CASTWGLARSTDTQYF. CDR3 coding DNA: TGTGCCAGCACCTGGGGACTAGCTCGAAGCACAGATACGCAGTATTTT.

The chain combines TRBV5-1 with TRBJ2-5, with TRBD1 as a possible D gene (6 bases). CDR3 length: 17 residues. Trimming removed 4 bases at V and 6 bases at J, with 25 bases between. The germline CDR1 and CDR2 sequences are SGHRS and YFSETQ. The CDR3 nucleotides read TGCGCCAGCAGCCCTAGTGGTGCAGGGGACCTTCGGAAGACCCAGTACTTC. It encodes CASSPSGAGDLRKTQYF.

This clone is deemed large (0.1 to 1%). J is TRBJ1-5 and V is TRBV5-1, with unresolved D. V lost 0 bases to trimming and J lost 5 bases, with 6 bases between them. CDR3 length: 13 amino acids. Germline V lookup: CDR1 SGHRS, CDR2 YFSETQ. The CDR3 region is CASSLAGDQPQHF. The CDR3 region has the DNA TGCGCCAGCAGCTTGGCCGGTGATCAGCCCCAGCATTTT.

The CDR3 coding sequence is TGTGCCAGCAGCTTAGCTGGACAGACCTATGGCTACACCTTC. It translates to CASSLAGQTYGYTF. The rearrangement joins TRBV7-3 to TRBJ1-2; a possible D gene is TRBD1 (6 bases). From germline, CDR1 is SGHTA and CDR2 FQGTGA. This CDR3 is built from 14 residues. The V end lost 2 bases, the J end lost 4 bases, and 11 bases lay between the germline ends.

The chain uses TRBV9 and TRBJ1-2, with 8 bases matching TRBD1. Per germline, CDR1 SGDLS and CDR2 YYNGEE. This CDR3 is 13 amino acids long. V gave up 3 bases and J gave up 8 bases; unmatched junction bases: 6. This chain's CDR3 is CASSADRVDGYTF. The CDR3 region has the DNA TGTGCCAGCAGCGCGGACAGGGTAGACGGCTACACCTTC.

The chain is built from TRBV5-1 and TRBJ1-1, with D uncertain. The germline V gene encodes CDR1 SGHRS and CDR2 YFSETQ. Trimming shortened V by 1 base and J by 0 bases, and 10 bases separated the two germline ends. The length of the CDR3 is 15 residues. CDR3 sequence reads: CASSLLQALNTEAFF. The CDR3 region has the DNA TGCGCCAGCAGCTTGCTCCAGGCTCTGAACACTGAAGCTTTCTTT.

V is TRBV6-4 and J is TRBJ1-5, with D uncertain. Germline assignment: CDR1 MRHNA and CDR2 SNTAGT. The CDR3 covers 16 residues. V shed 0 bases and J shed 6 bases, with 15 bases lying between them. The CDR3 is CASSDSRHQRGQPQHF. CDR3 DNA sequence: TGTGCCAGCAGTGACTCACGACACCAGCGGGGTCAGCCCCAGCATTTT.